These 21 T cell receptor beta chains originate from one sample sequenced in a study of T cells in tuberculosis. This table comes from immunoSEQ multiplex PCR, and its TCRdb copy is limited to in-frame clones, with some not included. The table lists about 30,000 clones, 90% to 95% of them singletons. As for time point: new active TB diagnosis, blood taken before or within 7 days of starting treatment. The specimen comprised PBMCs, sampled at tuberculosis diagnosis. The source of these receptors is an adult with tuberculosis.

CDR3 sequence: CASSTKLALEQYF. The CDR3 nucleotides read TGTGCCAGCAGCACGAAACTAGCGCTCGAGCAGTACTTC. The rearrangement joins TRBV7-9 to TRBJ2-7; 7 nucleotides align to TRBD2. Germline loops: CDR1 SEHNR, CDR2 FQNEAQ (reference sequence). The CDR3 runs to 13 residues. V shed 5 bases and J 6 bases; nucleotides not matched to a gene: 7.

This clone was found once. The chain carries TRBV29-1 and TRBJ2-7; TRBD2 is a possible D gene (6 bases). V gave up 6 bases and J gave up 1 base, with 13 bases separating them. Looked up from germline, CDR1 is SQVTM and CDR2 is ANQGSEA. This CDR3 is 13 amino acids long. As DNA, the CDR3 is TGCAGCGTGGGGGGTAGGGTATCCTACGAGCAGTACTTC. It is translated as CSVGGRVSYEQYF.

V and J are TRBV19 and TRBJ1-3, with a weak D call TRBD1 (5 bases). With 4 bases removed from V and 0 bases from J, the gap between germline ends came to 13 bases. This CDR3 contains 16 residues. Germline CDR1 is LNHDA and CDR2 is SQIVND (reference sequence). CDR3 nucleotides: TGTGCCAGTAGTAAAGGACGACAGACCTCTGGAAACACCATATATTTT. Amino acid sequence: CASSKGRQTSGNTIYF.

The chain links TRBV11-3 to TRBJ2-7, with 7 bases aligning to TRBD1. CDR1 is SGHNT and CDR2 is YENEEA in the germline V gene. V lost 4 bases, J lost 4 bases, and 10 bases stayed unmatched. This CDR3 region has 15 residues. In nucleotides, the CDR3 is TGTGCCAGCAGCTCAAGACAGGGTCAGTTGTACGAGCAGTACTTC. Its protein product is CASSSRQGQLYEQYF.

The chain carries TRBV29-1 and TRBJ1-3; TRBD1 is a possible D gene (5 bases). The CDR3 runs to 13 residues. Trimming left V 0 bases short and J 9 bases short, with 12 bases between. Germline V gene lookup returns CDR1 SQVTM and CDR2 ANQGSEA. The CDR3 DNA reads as TGCAGCGTTGAAGAGGTTACCGGGGGCACCATATATTTT. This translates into CSVEEVTGGTIYF.

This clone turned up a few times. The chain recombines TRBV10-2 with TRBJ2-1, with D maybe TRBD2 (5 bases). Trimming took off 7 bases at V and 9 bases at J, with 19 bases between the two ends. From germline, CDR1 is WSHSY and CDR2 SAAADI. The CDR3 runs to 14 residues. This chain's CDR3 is CASTHSGFLGEQFF. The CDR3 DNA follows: TGCGCCAGCACTCACTCGGGGTTTCTGGGTGAGCAGTTCTTC.

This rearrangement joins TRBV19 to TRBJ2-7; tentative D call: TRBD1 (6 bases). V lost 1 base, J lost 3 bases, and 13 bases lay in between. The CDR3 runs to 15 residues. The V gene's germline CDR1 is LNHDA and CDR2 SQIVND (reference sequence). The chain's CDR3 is CASSIAGDTDYEQYF. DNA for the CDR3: TGTGCCAGTAGTATAGCAGGGGACACTGACTACGAGCAGTACTTC. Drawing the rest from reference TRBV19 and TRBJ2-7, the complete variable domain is DGGITQSPKYLFRKEGQNVTLSCEQNLNHDAMYWYRQDPGQGLRLIYYSQIVNDFQKGDIAEGYSVSREKKESFPLTVTSAQKNPTAFYLCASSIAGDTDYEQYFGPGTRLTVT.

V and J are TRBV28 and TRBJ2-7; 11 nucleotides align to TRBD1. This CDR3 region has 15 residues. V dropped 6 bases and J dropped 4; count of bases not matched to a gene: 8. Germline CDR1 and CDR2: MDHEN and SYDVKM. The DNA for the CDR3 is TGTGCCAGCAGCACCACCGGGACAGGGGGTTACGAGCAGTACTTC. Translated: CASSTTGTGGYEQYF. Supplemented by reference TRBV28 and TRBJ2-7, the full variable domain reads DVKVTQSSRYLVKRTGEKVFLECVQDMDHENMFWYRQDPGLGLRLIYFSYDVKMKEKGDIPEGYSVSREKKERFSLILESASTNQTSMYLCASSTTGTGGYEQYFGPGTRLTVT.

The CDR3 sequence: CSVETGYEQFF. The CDR3 DNA reads as TGCAGCGTGGAGACAGGGTATGAGCAGTTCTTC. The chain is built from TRBV29-1 and TRBJ2-1; TRBD1 agrees at 7 bases. CDR3 length: 11 residues. Germline CDR1 is SQVTM and CDR2 is ANQGSEA. Trimming took 6 bases from V and 8 from J; bases not matched to a gene: 4.

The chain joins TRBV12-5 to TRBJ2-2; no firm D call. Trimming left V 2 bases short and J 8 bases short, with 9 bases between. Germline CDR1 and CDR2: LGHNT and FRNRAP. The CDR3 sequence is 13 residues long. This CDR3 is CASGLMYEGELFF. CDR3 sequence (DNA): TGTGCTAGTGGTTTGATGTACGAGGGGGAGCTGTTTTTT.

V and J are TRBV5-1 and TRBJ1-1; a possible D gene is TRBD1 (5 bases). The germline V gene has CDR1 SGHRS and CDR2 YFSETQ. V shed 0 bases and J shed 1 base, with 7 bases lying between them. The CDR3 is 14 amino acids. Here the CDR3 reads CASSLGGPNTEAFF. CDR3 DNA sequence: TGCGCCAGCAGCTTGGGGGGCCCGAACACTGAAGCTTTCTTT.

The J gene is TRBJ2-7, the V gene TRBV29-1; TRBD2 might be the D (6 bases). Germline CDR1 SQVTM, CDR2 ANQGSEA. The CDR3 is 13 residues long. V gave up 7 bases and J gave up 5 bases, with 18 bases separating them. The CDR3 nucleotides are TGCAGCGCCCACCTCGGGAGTCTCAACGAGCAGTACTTC. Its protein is CSAHLGSLNEQYF.

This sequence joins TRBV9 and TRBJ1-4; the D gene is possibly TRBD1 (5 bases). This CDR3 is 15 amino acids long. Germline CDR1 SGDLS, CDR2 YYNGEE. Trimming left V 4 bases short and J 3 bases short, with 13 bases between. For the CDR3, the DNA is TGTGCCAGCAGCCCCGGCGGGGCGCCTAATGAAAAACTGTTTTTT. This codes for CASSPGGAPNEKLFF.

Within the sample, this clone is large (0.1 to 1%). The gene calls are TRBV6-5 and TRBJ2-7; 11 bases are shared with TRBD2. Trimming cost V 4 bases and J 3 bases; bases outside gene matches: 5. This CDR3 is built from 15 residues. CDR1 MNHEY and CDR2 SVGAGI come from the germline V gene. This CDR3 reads CASSLTSGAFYEQYF. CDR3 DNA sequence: TGTGCCAGCAGTTTGACTAGCGGGGCCTTCTACGAGCAGTACTTC.

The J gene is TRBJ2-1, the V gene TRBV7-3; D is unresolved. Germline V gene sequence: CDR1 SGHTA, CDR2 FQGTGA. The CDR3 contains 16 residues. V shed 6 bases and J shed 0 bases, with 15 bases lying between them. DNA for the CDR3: TGTGCCAGCAGTCATACGACTCCGAGCTCCTACAATGAGCAGTTCTTC. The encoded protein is CASSHTTPSSYNEQFF.

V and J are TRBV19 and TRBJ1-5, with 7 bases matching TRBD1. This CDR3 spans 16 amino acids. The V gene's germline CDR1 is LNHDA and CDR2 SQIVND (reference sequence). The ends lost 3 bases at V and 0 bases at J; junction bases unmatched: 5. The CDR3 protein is CASSIWGQNSNQPQHF. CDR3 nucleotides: TGTGCCAGTAGTATCTGGGGACAGAATAGCAATCAGCCCCAGCATTTT.

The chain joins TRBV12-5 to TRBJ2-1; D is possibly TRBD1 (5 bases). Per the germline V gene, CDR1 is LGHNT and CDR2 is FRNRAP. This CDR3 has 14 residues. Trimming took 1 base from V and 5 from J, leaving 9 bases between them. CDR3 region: CASGLASTDNEQFF. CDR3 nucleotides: TGTGCTAGTGGTTTGGCCTCGACAGACAATGAGCAGTTCTTC. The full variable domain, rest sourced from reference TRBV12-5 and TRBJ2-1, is DARVTQTPRHKVTEMGQEVTMRCQPILGHNTVFWYRQTMMQGLELLAYFRNRAPLDDSGMPKDRFSAEMPDATLATLKIQPSEPRDSAVYFCASGLASTDNEQFFGPGTRLTVL.

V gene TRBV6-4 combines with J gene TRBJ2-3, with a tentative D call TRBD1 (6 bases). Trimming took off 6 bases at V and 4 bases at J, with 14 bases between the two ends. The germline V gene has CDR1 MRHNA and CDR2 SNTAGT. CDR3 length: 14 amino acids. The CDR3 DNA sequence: TGTGCCAGCAGCGCTACAGGGTTACCAGATACGCAGTATTTT. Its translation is CASSATGLPDTQYF.

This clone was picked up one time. The CDR3 spells CSASRGYEQYF. The CDR3 coding sequence is TGCAGTGCTAGCCGGGGCTACGAGCAGTACTTC. V is TRBV20-1 and J is TRBJ2-7; TRBD2 might be the D (5 bases). V lost 3 bases, J lost 3 bases, and 6 bases lay in between. Germline assignment: CDR1 DFQATT and CDR2 SNEGSKA (reference sequence). The CDR3 covers 11 residues.

CDR3 sequence reads: CAYTGPGATYEQYF. CDR3 sequence (DNA): TGTGCCTATACTGGGCCGGGAGCGACCTACGAGCAGTACTTC. This rearrangement joins TRBV30 to TRBJ2-7, with D perhaps TRBD2 (6 bases). V gave up 7 bases and J gave up 2 bases, with 18 bases separating them. Germline CDR1 reads GTSNPN; CDR2 reads SVGIG (reference sequence). This CDR3 contains 14 residues.

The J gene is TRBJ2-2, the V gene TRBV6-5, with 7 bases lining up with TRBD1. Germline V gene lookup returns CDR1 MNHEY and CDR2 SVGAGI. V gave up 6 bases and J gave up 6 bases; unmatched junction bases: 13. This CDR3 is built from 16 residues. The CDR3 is CASRYPGGALSGELFF. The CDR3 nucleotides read TGTGCCAGCAGGTACCCAGGGGGAGCCCTCTCCGGGGAGCTGTTTTTT.